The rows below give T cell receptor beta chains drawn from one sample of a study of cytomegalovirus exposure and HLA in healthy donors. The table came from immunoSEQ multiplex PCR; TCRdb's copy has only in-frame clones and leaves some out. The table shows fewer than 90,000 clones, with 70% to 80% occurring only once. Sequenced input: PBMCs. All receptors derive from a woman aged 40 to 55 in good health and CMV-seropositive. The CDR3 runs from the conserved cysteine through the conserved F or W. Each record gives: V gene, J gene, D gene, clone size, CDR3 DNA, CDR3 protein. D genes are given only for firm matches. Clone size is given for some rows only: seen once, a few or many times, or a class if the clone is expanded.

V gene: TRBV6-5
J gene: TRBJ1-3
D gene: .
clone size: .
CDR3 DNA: TGTGCCAGCTCCCCCCAGGACTCTGGAAACACCATATATTTT
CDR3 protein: CASSPQDSGNTIYF

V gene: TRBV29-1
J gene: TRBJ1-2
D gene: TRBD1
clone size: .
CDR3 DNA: TGCAGCGTTGCCGACAGGGAAGGCTACACCTTC
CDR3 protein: CSVADREGYTF

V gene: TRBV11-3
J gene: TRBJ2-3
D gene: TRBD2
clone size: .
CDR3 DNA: TGTGCCAGCAGCGGAGGGACTAGCGGGGGAGATACGCAGTATTTT
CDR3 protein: CASSGGTSGGDTQYF

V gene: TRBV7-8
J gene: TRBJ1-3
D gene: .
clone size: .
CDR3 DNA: TGTGCCAGCAGCTTAGGCTACCCGGGAAACACCATATATTTT
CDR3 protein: CASSLGYPGNTIYF

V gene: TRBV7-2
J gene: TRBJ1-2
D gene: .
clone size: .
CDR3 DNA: TGTGCCAGCAGCTTAGCTTCGAGGGATGGCTACACCTTC
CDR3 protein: CASSLASRDGYTF

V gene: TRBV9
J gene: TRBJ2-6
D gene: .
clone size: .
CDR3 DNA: TGTGCCAGCAGCGGACAGGCTGGGGCCAACGTCCTGACTTTC
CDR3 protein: CASSGQAGANVLTF

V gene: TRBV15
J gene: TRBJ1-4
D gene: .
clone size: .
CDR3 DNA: TGTGCCACCAGCAGAGATCAGGGGTCGAGTGAAAAACTGTTTTTT
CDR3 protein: CATSRDQGSSEKLFF

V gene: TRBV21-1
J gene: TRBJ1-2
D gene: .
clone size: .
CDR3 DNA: TGTGCCAGCAGTAAAGGTGGGACAGGGCATGGCTACACCTTC
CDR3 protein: CASSKGGTGHGYTF

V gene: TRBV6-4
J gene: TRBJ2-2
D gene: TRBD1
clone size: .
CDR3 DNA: TGTGCCAGCAGTACAGGGGTTAGCACCGGGGAGCTGTTTTTT
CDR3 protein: CASSTGVSTGELFF

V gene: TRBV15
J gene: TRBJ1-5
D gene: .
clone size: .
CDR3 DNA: TGTGCCACCAGCAGGCGCGATCAGCCCCAGCATTTT
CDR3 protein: CATSRRDQPQHF

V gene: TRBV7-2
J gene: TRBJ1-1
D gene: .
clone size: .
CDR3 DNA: TGTGCCAGCAGCTTATTTGAGGCGAGTACTGAAGCTTTCTTT
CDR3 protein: CASSLFEASTEAFF

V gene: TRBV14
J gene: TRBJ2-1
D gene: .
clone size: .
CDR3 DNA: TGTGCCAGCAGCCTCCTTGAAGGTAGCGGTCGTACTGAGCAGTTCTTC
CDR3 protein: CASSLLEGSGRTEQFF

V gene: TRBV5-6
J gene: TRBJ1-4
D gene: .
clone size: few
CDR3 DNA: TGTGCCAGCAGCTTGGGCACCGCCACTTTTGAAAAACTGTTTTTT
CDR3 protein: CASSLGTATFEKLFF

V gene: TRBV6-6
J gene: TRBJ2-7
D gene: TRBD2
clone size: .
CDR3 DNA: TGTGCCAGCAGTCTGGGACTAGCGACCTACGAGCAGTACTTC
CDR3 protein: CASSLGLATYEQYF

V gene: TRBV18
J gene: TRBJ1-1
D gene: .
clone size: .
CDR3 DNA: TGTGCCAGCTCACCACCAGGGGTAATTACTGAAGCTTTCTTT
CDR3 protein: CASSPPGVITEAFF

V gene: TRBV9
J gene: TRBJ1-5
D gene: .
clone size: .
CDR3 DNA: TGTGCCAGCAGCGAAGAGGGCAATCAGCCCCAGCATTTT
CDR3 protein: CASSEEGNQPQHF

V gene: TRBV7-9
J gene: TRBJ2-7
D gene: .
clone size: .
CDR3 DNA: TGTGCCAGCAGCCCACGGGGGAGCTCCTACGAGCAGTACTTC
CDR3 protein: CASSPRGSSYEQYF

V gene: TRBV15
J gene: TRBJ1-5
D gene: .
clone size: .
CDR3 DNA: TGTGCCACCAGCAGAGCACTGTCCCAGGGGAATCAGCCCCAGCATTTT
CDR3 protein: CATSRALSQGNQPQHF

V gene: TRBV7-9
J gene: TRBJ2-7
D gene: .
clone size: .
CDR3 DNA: TGTGCCAGCAGCTCCCGACGGGGTACGGGAAGCATCGAGCAGTACTTC
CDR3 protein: CASSSRRGTGSIEQYF

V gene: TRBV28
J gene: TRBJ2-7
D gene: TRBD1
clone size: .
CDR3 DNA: TGTGCCAGCAAACCAGGGGGCTACGAGCAGTACTTC
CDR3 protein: CASKPGGYEQYF

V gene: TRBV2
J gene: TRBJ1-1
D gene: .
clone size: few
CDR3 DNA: TGTGCCAGCAGGACGGACTTCGCGAGCGGTGAAGCTTTCTTT
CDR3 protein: CASRTDFASGEAFF

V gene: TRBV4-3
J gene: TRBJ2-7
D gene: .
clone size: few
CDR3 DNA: TGCGCCAGCAGCCACGGCGGGAACTCCTACGAGCAGTACTTC
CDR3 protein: CASSHGGNSYEQYF

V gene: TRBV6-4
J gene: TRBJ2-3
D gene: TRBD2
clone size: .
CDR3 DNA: TGTGCCAGCAGTGACGCGGGGGGGACAGATACGCAGTATTTT
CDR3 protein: CASSDAGGTDTQYF

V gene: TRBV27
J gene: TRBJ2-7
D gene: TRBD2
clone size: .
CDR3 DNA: TGTGCCAGCAGTTTATCTTCGGGAGGGAGGTACGAGCAGTACTTC
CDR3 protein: CASSLSSGGRYEQYF